The 32 T cell receptor beta chains listed next were all sequenced from one sample in a study of regulatory T cells in long-lasting Graves disease. Time point described: persistent/refractory GD, antithyroid drugs over 5 years with positive TRAb. PBMCs provided the RNA from which the TCR library was made. CDR3 regions were amplified by Arm-PCR using iRepertoire HTBI primers to build TCR beta libraries. TCRdb used MiXCR to reprocess the multiplex PCR reads, holding one entry per CDR3 protein. This repertoire shows around 450,000 distinct CDR3 sequences, around a fifth found once; its top ten account for approximately 6.4%. The sequencing here drew on peripheral blood mononuclear cells (PBMCs), taken when the disease was refractory, from a patient treated with antithyroid drugs. These receptors were obtained from a female donor with Graves disease.

Concerning this clonotype: A read error is possible here, since a much larger clone lies one base away. The chain combines TRBV20-1 with TRBJ1-5, with TRBD1 matching 8 bases. Per the germline V gene, CDR1 is DFQATT and CDR2 is SNEGSKA (reference sequence). CDR3 length: 14 residues. The CDR3 nucleotides are TGCAGTGCTAGAGAGAGGACAGGGAATCAGCCCCATCATTTT. Translated: CSARERTGNQPHHF.

This clonotype has a handful of counts. V usage is TRBV6-1 and J usage is TRBJ1-1, with D hard to call. V lost 6 bases and J lost 1, with 9 bases in between. From germline, CDR1 is MNHNS and CDR2 SASEGT. The length of the CDR3 is 13 residues. CDR3 nucleotide sequence: TGTGCCAGCAGGCCCCAGGAGAACACTGAAGCTTTCTTT. This sequence encodes CASRPQENTEAFF.

This clonotype has at least ten counts. The chain recombines TRBV12-3 or TRBV12-4 with TRBJ1-1, with TRBD1 as a possible D gene (6 bases). This CDR3 spans 14 amino acids. Trimming pared 3 bases from V and 2 bases from J, leaving 10 bases between. The CDR3 region is CASSFGQPNTEAFF. As DNA, the CDR3 is TGTGCCAGCAGTTTCGGACAGCCAAACACTGAAGCTTTCTTT.

The sample holds a few counts of this clonotype. The chain links TRBV13 to TRBJ1-2; D is uncertain. CDR3 length equals 18 residues. V was shortened by 5 bases and J by 4 bases, with 26 bases between the two germline ends. Germline CDR1 reads PRHDT; CDR2 reads FYEKMQ (reference sequence). The CDR3 is CASSHMTGYLGLGYGYTF. The CDR3, as DNA: TGTGCCAGCAGCCACATGACGGGTTACCTAGGGTTGGGCTATGGCTACACCTTC.

This clonotype appeared a few times. The chain links TRBV7-2 to TRBJ1-5; tentatively, D is TRBD1 (6 bases). Germline CDR1 reads SGHTA; CDR2 reads FQGNSA. The V and J ends lost 5 bases and 4 bases respectively, with 15 bases between them. CDR3 length equals 15 residues. The chain's CDR3 is CASSKVGTQNQPQHF. The CDR3 bases are TGTGCCAGCAGCAAAGTAGGGACACAAAATCAGCCCCAGCATTTT.

This clonotype was observed many times. The rearrangement uses TRBV28 and TRBJ1-2; TRBD1 is a possible D gene (5 bases). Germline V gene data show CDR1 as MDHEN and CDR2 as SYDVKM. This CDR3 region has 14 residues. Trimming removed 1 base at V and 3 bases at J, with 9 bases between. The CDR3 nucleotides read TGTGCCAGCAGTTTATCAACAGGTCACTATGGCTACACCTTC. Encoded protein: CASSLSTGHYGYTF.

This clonotype was found many times. V usage is TRBV28 and J usage is TRBJ2-7; D is undetermined. The germline V gene encodes CDR1 MDHEN and CDR2 SYDVKM. The V gene lost 6 bases and the J gene lost 0 bases, with 15 bases spanning the gap. The CDR3 loop spans 15 amino acids. The CDR3 region has the DNA TGTGCCAGCAGGCAGCCTGTAGAGCCCTCCTACGAGCAGTACTTC. Translation: CASRQPVEPSYEQYF.

This clonotype was observed many times. The V call is TRBV12-3 or TRBV12-4, the J call TRBJ1-1; 7 nucleotides agree with TRBD1. Germline trimming cut 8 bases from V and 0 bases from J; bases unmatched to any gene: 6. The CDR3 runs to 14 residues. The CDR3 DNA is TGTGCCAGCCGAGGGGGACAGTTGAACACTGAAGCTTTCTTT. It yields the protein CASRGGQLNTEAFF.

This clonotype has a count of ten or more. The chain employs TRBV12-3 or TRBV12-4 and TRBJ2-2; TRBD2 agrees at 11 bases. The ends lost 5 bases at V and 3 bases at J; junction bases unmatched: 8. The CDR3 loop spans 17 amino acids. This chain's CDR3 is CASSPTPTSGDTGELFF. In DNA, the CDR3 is TGTGCCAGCAGTCCCACCCCGACTAGCGGGGACACCGGGGAGCTGTTTTTT.

The sample holds many counts of this clonotype. The J gene is TRBJ2-5, the V gene TRBV12-3 or TRBV12-4, with a weak D call TRBD1 (7 bases). The germline V and J ends were trimmed by 3 bases and 4 bases, with 12 bases remaining between them. This CDR3 spans 14 amino acids. The CDR3 DNA reads as TGTGCCAGCAGTTTGGGTCAGGGGGGAGAGACCCAGTACTTC. Residues: CASSLGQGGETQYF.

Ten or more counts support this clonotype. The chain couples TRBV15 to TRBJ2-5; 7 nucleotides align to TRBD1. The V and J ends lost 7 bases and 3 bases, in that order; junction bases with no gene match: 14. This CDR3 is built from 16 residues. Per germline, CDR1 LNHNV and CDR2 YYDKDF (reference sequence). CDR3 DNA: TGTGCCACCAATGACAGGGTTTGGGGGCGAGAAGAGACCCAGTACTTC. Amino acid sequence: CATNDRVWGREETQYF.

In its sample, this clonotype was seen a few times. The chain is built from TRBV15 and TRBJ1-1; 7 positions agree with TRBD1. V lost 3 bases, J lost 5 bases, and 9 bases stayed unmatched. The CDR3 has 15 amino acids. The germline V gene has CDR1 LNHNV and CDR2 YYDKDF (reference sequence). The CDR3 loop reads CATSREAGGRTEAFF. CDR3 sequence (DNA): TGTGCCACCAGCAGGGAAGCAGGGGGGAGGACTGAAGCTTTCTTT.

This clonotype was found a few times. The V and J genes are TRBV7-9 and TRBJ2-5; the D gene is possibly TRBD2 (6 bases). V gave up 11 bases and J gave up 8 bases, with 21 bases separating them. The CDR3 spans 13 residues. Looked up from germline, CDR1 is SEHNR and CDR2 is FQNEAQ (reference sequence). CDR3 DNA sequence: TGTGCCGGCATCGCGGGGTCAGGTCCCACCCAGTACTTC. This gives the protein CAGIAGSGPTQYF.

The rearrangement joins TRBV7-9 to TRBJ1-3; D uncertain. The V end lost 2 bases, the J end lost 4 bases, and 9 bases lay between the germline ends. The CDR3 contains 14 residues. From germline, CDR1 is SEHNR and CDR2 FQNEAQ (reference sequence). CDR3 DNA sequence: TGTGCCAGCAGCTTAAAGGGTACCGGAAACACCATATATTTT. Translated: CASSLKGTGNTIYF.

This clonotype appeared a few times. The J gene is TRBJ2-4, the V gene TRBV7-2, with D possibly matching TRBD1 (6 bases). V was clipped by 5 bases and J by 0 bases, with 11 bases between them. The CDR3 totals 15 residues. Per the germline V gene, CDR1 is SGHTA and CDR2 is FQGNSA. The CDR3: CASSQNREAKNIQYF. The CDR3 DNA is TGTGCCAGCAGCCAGAACAGGGAAGCCAAAAACATTCAGTACTTC.

J is TRBJ1-2 and V is TRBV6-5; D is unclear. Trimming took 0 bases from V and 4 from J, leaving 12 bases between them. Per the germline V gene, CDR1 is MNHEY and CDR2 is SVGAGI. The CDR3 loop spans 15 amino acids. CDR3 DNA: TGTGCCAGCAGTTACTCAGGGTCGGGTGGCTATGGCTACACCTTC. Translating it yields CASSYSGSGGYGYTF.

CDR3 coding DNA: TGTGCCAGCAGCCCCAGTCCTAGAGAAGAGACCCAGTACTTC. It translates to CASSPSPREETQYF. V is TRBV9 and J is TRBJ2-5; no definite D call. V lost 4 bases and J 3 bases, leaving 13 bases between the germline ends. Germline V gene lookup returns CDR1 SGDLS and CDR2 YYNGEE. This CDR3 region has 14 residues.

There are many counts of this clonotype. The CDR3 reads CASRPEGGLDYSPLHF. The CDR3 DNA reads as TGTGCCAGCAGACCAGAAGGGGGACTGGATTATTCACCCCTCCACTTT. J is TRBJ1-6 and V is TRBV12-3 or TRBV12-4, with D possibly matching TRBD1 (6 bases). This CDR3 contains 16 residues. V lost 6 bases and J lost 8, with 20 bases in between.

CDR3 residues: CASSQQGAANSPLHF. The CDR3 DNA follows: TGTGCCAGCAGCCAACAGGGGGCCGCTAATTCACCCCTCCACTTT. The chain uses TRBV5-6 and TRBJ1-6; 9 bases fit TRBD1. The CDR3 extends over 15 amino acids. Germline V lookup: CDR1 SGHDT, CDR2 YYEEEE. V dropped 4 bases and J dropped 6; count of bases not matched to a gene: 5.

The table lists this clonotype with many counts. The chain carries TRBV6-1 and TRBJ1-2; 8 nucleotides align to TRBD1. CDR1 is MNHNS, CDR2 SASEGT, per germline. The junction had 7 bases not matched to a gene; V was cut back by 7 bases and J by 3 bases. The CDR3 runs to 14 residues. The CDR3 nucleotides read TGTGCCAGCACCTCAACAGGGGGTGACTATGGCTACACCTTC. Translated: CASTSTGGDYGYTF.

This rearrangement joins TRBV5-1 to TRBJ2-4, with D possibly being TRBD1 (6 bases). V was trimmed by 5 bases and J by 0 bases, leaving 15 bases between them. The CDR3 has 16 residues. The V gene's germline CDR1 is SGHRS and CDR2 YFSETQ. The chain's CDR3 is CASRPGTGLAKNIQYF. In DNA, the CDR3 is TGCGCCAGCAGACCTGGAACAGGGCTAGCCAAAAACATTCAGTACTTC.

This chain uses TRBV7-9 with TRBJ2-7, with 10 bases that match TRBD2. CDR1 SEHNR and CDR2 FQNEAQ come from the germline V gene (reference sequence). Trimming removed 5 bases from V and 1 base from J; junction bases left unmatched: 8. This CDR3 comprises 16 residues. CDR3 sequence (DNA): TGTGCCAGCAGCCGAATGTGGACTAGCGGTTCCTACGAGCAGTACTTC. This codes for CASSRMWTSGSYEQYF.

Of note for this clonotype: Being one base from a much bigger clone, this may be a read error. The chain uses TRBV12-3 or TRBV12-4 and TRBJ1-2; tentative D call: TRBD1 (6 bases). The CDR3 has 14 residues. This CDR3 reads CACSPKITGPGYTF. CDR3 DNA: TGTGCCTGCAGTCCTAAGATTACAGGGCCCGGCTACACCTTC.

The rearrangement links TRBV29-1 to TRBJ1-1; 8 bases map to TRBD1. The CDR3 sequence is 13 residues long. Germline V gives CDR1 SQVTM, CDR2 ANQGSEA. Trimming at V came to 6 bases and at J to 7 bases, leaving 10 bases not matched to a gene. CDR3 in DNA: TGCAGCGTCGCCGGACAGGGTGCGGTTGAAGCTTTCTTT. This gives the protein CSVAGQGAVEAFF.

This clonotype was detected a few times. The chain has TRBV5-1 and TRBJ1-1, with 8 bases lining up with TRBD1. CDR3 length equals 13 residues. Unmatched junction bases numbered 8, after V lost 5 bases and J lost 8 bases. CDR1 is SGHRS, CDR2 YFSETQ, per germline. Here the CDR3 reads CASRISGQAEAFF. In DNA, the CDR3 is TGCGCCAGCAGGATTTCGGGACAGGCAGAAGCTTTCTTT. Combining the CDR3 with reference TRBV5-1 and TRBJ1-1 gives the whole variable domain KAGVTQTPRYLIKTRGQQVTLSCSPISGHRSVSWYQQTPGQGLQFLFEYFSETQRNKGNFPGRFSGRQFSNSRSEMNVSTLELGDSALYLCASRISGQAEAFFGQGTRLTVV.

In its sample, this clonotype was seen many times. This chain joins TRBV11-2 and TRBJ1-1, with TRBD1 matching 8 bases. With V trimmed by 1 base and J by 7 bases, 5 bases remained unmatched. Per the germline V gene, CDR1 is SGHAT and CDR2 is FQNNGV. This CDR3 spans 14 amino acids. CDR3 protein: CASSLAGTGSEAFF. The CDR3 DNA reads as TGTGCCAGCAGCTTAGCCGGGACAGGAAGTGAAGCTTTCTTT.

This clonotype was picked up a small number of times. The V gene is TRBV30, the J gene TRBJ2-5; 7 bases agree with TRBD1. The CDR3 has 14 amino acids. Trimming took 3 bases from V and 2 from J; bases not matched to a gene: 6. Germline V gives CDR1 GTSNPN, CDR2 SVGIG (reference sequence). As DNA, the CDR3 is TGTGCCTGGAGCCCTTGGACAGGACAAGAGACCCAGTACTTC. Translating gives CAWSPWTGQETQYF.

This clonotype was recorded once. The V and J genes are TRBV19 and TRBJ2-2; possibly TRBD1 for D (5 bases). Germline CDR1 and CDR2: LNHDA and SQIVND (reference sequence). V was clipped by 3 bases and J by 4 bases, with 15 bases between them. This CDR3 is 16 amino acids long. The CDR3 is CASSMAGHWGTGELFF. DNA for the CDR3: TGTGCCAGTAGTATGGCCGGACACTGGGGCACCGGGGAGCTGTTTTTT.

Only a few counts were recorded for this clonotype. The CDR3 sequence is CSARDSFNTGELFF. The CDR3 DNA follows: TGCAGTGCTAGAGACAGCTTTAACACCGGGGAGCTGTTTTTT. This sequence joins TRBV20-1 and TRBJ2-2; D uncertain. The CDR3 consists of 14 residues. Germline V gene lookup returns CDR1 DFQATT and CDR2 SNEGSKA (reference sequence). V was pared by 0 bases and J by 2 bases, with 7 bases between.

This clonotype was seen ten or more times. The V and J genes are TRBV28 and TRBJ2-5; tentatively, D is TRBD2 (6 bases). Trimming removed 7 bases at V and 2 bases at J, with 20 bases between. The CDR3 is 16 amino acids. The germline V gene encodes CDR1 MDHEN and CDR2 SYDVKM. The DNA of the CDR3 is TGTGCCAGCAACCCTTCAACCCCGGGAGATCAAGAGACCCAGTACTTC. Amino acids: CASNPSTPGDQETQYF. Using reference TRBV28 and TRBJ2-5 for the parts outside the CDR3, the full variable domain is DVKVTQSSRYLVKRTGEKVFLECVQDMDHENMFWYRQDPGLGLRLIYFSYDVKMKEKGDIPEGYSVSREKKERFSLILESASTNQTSMYLCASNPSTPGDQETQYFGPGTRLLVL.

This clonotype was seen a handful of times. A much larger clone differs from this one at a single base, so this may be a read error. The chain recombines TRBV28 with TRBJ2-4; 7 positions agree with TRBD2. CDR1 MDHEN and CDR2 SYDVKM come from the germline V gene. This CDR3 has 17 residues. CDR3 loop: CASSSASSGVAKNIQCF. The CDR3 bases are TGTGCCAGCAGTTCCGCATCCAGCGGGGTAGCCAAAAACATTCAGTGCTTC.

Written as DNA, the CDR3 is TGTGCCAGCAGTCCCCCCGGGGCCCTCTCCTACGAGCAGTACTTC. This gives the protein CASSPPGALSYEQYF. The V call is TRBV28, the J call TRBJ2-7; tentatively, D is TRBD1 or TRBD2 (5 bases each). The CDR3 runs 15 residues. CDR1 and CDR2 from the germline V gene are MDHEN and SYDVKM. Trimming took 5 bases from V and 0 from J, leaving 14 bases between them.